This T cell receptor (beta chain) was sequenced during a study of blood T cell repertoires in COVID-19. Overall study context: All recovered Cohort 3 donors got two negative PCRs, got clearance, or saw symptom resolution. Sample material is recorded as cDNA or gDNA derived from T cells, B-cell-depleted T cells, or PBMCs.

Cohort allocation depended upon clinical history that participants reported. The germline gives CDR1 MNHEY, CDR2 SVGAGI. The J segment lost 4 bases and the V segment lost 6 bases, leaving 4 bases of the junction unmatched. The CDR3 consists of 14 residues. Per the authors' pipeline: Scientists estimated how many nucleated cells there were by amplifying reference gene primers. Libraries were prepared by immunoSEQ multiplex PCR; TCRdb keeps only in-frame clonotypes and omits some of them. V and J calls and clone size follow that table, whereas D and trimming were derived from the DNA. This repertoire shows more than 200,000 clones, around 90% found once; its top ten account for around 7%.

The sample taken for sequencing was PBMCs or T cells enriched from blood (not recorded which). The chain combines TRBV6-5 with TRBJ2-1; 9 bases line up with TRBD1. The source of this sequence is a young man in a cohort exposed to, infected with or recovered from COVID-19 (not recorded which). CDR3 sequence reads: CASSDRGRYNEQFF. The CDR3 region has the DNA TGTGCCAGCAGCGACAGGGGGAGGTACAATGAGCAGTTCTTC.